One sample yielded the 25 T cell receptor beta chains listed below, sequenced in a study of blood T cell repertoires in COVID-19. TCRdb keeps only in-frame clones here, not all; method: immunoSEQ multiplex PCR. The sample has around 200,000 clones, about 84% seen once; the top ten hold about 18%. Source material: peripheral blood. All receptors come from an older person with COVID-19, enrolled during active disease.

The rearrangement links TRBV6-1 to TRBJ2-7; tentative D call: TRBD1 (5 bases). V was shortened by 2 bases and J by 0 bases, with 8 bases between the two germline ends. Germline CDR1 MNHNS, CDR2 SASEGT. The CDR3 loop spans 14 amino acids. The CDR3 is CASSESGYSYEQYF. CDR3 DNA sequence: TGTGCCAGCAGTGAATCAGGGTACTCCTACGAGCAGTACTTC.

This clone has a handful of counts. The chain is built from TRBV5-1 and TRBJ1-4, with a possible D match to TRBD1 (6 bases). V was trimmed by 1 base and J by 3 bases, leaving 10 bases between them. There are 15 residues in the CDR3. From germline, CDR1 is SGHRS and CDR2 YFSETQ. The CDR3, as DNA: TGCGCCAGCAGCTTGTGGGGGACACCTAATGAAAAACTGTTTTTT. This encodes CASSLWGTPNEKLFF.

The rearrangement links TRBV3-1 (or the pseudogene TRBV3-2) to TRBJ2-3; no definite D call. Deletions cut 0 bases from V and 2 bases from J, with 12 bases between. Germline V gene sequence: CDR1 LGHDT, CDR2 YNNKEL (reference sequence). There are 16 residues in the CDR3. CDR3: CASSQDVAATTDTQYF. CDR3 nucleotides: TGTGCCAGCAGCCAAGATGTGGCGGCCACCACAGATACGCAGTATTTT.

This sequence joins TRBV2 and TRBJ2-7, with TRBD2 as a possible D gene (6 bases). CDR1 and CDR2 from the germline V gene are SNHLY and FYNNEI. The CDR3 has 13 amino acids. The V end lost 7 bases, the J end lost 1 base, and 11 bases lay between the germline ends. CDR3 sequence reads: CASTLGGSYEQYF. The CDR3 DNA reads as TGTGCCAGCACCTTGGGAGGTTCCTACGAGCAGTACTTC.

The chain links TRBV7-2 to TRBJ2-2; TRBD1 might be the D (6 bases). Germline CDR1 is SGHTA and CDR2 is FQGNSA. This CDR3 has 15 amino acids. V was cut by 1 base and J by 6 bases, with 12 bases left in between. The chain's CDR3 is CASSLDARGPGELFF. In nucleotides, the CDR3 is TGTGCCAGCAGCTTAGATGCCAGGGGTCCCGGGGAGCTGTTTTTT.

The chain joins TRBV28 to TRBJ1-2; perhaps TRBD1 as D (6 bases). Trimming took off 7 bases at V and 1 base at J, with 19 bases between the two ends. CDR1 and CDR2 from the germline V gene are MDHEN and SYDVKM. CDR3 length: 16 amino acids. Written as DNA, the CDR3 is TGTGCCAGCACCACCCCGGCAGGGGCGAATAACTATGGCTACACCTTC. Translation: CASTTPAGANNYGYTF.

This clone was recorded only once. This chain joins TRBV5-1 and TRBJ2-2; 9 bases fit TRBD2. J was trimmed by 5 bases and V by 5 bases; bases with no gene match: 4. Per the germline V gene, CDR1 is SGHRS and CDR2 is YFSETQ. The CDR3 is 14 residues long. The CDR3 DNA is TGCGCCAGCAGGGCGGGAGGGCATACCGGGGAGCTGTTTTTT. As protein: CASRAGGHTGELFF.

The CDR3 nucleotides read TGTGCCAGCGGGGGACTAGCGGGAGTCGGAGATACGCAGTATTTT. It codes for CASGGLAGVGDTQYF. The genes are TRBV9 and TRBJ2-3, with 14 bases matching TRBD2. The CDR3 extends over 15 amino acids. V lost 7 bases and J lost 5; bases outside the gene matches: 6. Germline CDR1 SGDLS, CDR2 YYNGEE.

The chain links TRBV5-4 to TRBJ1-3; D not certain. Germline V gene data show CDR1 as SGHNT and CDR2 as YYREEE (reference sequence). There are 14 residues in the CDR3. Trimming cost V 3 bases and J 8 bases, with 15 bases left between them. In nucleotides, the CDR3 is TGTGCCAGCAGCTCTCGGCGGGGTCGGGACACCATATATTTT. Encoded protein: CASSSRRGRDTIYF.

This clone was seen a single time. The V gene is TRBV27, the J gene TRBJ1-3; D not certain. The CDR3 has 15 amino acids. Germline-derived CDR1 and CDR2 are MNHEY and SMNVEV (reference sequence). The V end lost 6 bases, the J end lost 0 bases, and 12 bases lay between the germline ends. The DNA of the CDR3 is TGTGCCAGCAGCTTGACACCTTCCTCTGGAAACACCATATATTTT. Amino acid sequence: CASSLTPSSGNTIYF.

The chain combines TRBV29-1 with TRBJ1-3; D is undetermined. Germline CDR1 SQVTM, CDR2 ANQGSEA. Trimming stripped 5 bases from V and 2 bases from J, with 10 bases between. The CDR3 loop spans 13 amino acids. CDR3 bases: TGCAGCGTTCTTGAGAACGCTGGAAACACCATATATTTT. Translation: CSVLENAGNTIYF.

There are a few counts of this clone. The CDR3: CATSSQPGTSALAKNIQYF. The CDR3 DNA is TGTGCCACCAGCAGCCAACCCGGGACTAGCGCCCTAGCCAAAAACATTCAGTACTTC. The rearrangement joins TRBV15 to TRBJ2-4, with 10 nucleotides matching TRBD2. Germline V lookup: CDR1 LNHNV, CDR2 YYDKDF (reference sequence). With V trimmed by 3 bases and J by 0 bases, 11 bases remained unmatched. This CDR3 contains 19 residues.

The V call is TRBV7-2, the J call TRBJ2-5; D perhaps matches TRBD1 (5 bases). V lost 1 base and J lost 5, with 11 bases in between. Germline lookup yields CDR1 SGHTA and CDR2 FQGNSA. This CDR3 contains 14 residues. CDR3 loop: CASSLEGVVETQYF. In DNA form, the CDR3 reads TGTGCCAGCAGCTTAGAAGGGGTGGTGGAGACCCAGTACTTC.

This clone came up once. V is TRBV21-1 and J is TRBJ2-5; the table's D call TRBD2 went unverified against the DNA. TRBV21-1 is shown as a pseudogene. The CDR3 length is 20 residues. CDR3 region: CAIGPANQTSGSHKILAQYF. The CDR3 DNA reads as TGTGCCATCGGGCCCGCAAACCAGACTAGCGGGAGTCACAAAATCCTGGCCCAGTACTTC.

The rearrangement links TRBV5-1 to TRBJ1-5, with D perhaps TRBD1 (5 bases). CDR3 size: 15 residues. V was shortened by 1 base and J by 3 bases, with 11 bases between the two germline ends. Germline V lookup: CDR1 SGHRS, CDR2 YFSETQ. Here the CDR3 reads CASSLSGGTNQPQHF. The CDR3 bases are TGCGCCAGCAGCTTGAGCGGGGGTACCAATCAGCCCCAGCATTTT.

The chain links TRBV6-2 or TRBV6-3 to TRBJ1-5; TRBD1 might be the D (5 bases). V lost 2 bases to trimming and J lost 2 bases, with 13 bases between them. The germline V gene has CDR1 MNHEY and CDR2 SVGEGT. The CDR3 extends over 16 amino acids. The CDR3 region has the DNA TGTGCCAGCAGTTACGGAGGGGTGGGAGGCAATCAGCCCCAGCATTTT. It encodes CASSYGGVGGNQPQHF.

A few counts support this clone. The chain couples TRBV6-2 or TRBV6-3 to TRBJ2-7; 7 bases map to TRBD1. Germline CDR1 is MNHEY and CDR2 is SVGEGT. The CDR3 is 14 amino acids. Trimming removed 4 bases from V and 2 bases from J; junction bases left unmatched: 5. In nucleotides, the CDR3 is TGTGCCAGCAGTTTACGACAGGGAGCCTACGAGCAGTACTTC. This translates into CASSLRQGAYEQYF.

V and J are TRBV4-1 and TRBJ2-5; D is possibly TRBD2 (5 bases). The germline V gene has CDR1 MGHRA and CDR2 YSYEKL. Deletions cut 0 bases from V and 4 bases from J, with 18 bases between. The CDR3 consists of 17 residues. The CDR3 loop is CASSQDPPPGWRETQYF. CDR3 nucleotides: TGCGCCAGCAGCCAAGATCCCCCTCCGGGATGGCGAGAGACCCAGTACTTC.

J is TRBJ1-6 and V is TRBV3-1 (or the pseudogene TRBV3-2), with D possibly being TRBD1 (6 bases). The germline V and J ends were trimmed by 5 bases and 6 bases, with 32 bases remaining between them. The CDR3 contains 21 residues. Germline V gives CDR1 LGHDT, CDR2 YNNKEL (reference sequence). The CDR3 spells CASSSALSPYKGGEGNSPLHF. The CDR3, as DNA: TGTGCCAGCAGCAGTGCCCTCTCTCCCTATAAGGGGGGGGAAGGTAATTCACCCCTCCACTTT.

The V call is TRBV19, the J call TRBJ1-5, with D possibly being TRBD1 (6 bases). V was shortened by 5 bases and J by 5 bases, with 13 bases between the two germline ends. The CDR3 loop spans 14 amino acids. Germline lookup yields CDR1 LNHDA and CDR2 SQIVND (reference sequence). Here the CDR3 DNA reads TGTGCCAGTAGTCCCCGACAGGACCATCAGCCCCAGCATTTT. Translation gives CASSPRQDHQPQHF. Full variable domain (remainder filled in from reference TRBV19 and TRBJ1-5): DGGITQSPKYLFRKEGQNVTLSCEQNLNHDAMYWYRQDPGQGLRLIYYSQIVNDFQKGDIAEGYSVSREKKESFPLTVTSAQKNPTAFYLCASSPRQDHQPQHFGDGTRLSIL.

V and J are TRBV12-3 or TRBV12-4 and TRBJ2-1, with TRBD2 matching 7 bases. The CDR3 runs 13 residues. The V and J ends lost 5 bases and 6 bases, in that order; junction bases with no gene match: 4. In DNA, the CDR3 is TGTGCCAGCAGTGCCGGGACTATCAATGAGCAGTTCTTC. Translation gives CASSAGTINEQFF.

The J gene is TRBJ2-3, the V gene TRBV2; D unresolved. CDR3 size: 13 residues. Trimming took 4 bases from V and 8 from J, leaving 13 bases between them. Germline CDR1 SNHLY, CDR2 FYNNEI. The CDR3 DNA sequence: TGTGCCAGCAGTGTTATCCTAGTAACTACGCAGTATTTT. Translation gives CASSVILVTTQYF.

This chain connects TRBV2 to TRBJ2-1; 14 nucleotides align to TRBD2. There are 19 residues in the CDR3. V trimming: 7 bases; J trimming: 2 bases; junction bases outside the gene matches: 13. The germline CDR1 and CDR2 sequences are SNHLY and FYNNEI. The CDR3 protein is CASMGGGLAGVFAYNEQFF. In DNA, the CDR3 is TGTGCCAGCATGGGGGGGGGACTAGCGGGAGTGTTCGCCTACAATGAGCAGTTCTTC. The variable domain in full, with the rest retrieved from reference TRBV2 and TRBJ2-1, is EPEVTQTPSHQVTQMGQEVILRCVPISNHLYFYWYRQILGQKVEFLVSFYNNEISEKSEIFDDQFSVERPDGSNFTLKIRSTKLEDSAMYFCASMGGGLAGVFAYNEQFFGPGTRLTVL.

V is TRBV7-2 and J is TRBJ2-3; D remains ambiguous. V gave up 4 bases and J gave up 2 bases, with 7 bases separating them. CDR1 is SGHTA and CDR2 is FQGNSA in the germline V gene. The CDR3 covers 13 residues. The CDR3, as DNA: TGTGCCAGCAGCTCCCTACCCACAGATACGCAGTATTTT. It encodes CASSSLPTDTQYF.

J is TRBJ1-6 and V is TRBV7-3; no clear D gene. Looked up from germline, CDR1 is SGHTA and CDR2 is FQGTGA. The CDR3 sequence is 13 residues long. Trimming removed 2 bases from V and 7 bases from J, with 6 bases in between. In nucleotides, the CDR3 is TGTGCCAGCAGCTTATACGGGAATTCACCCCTCCACTTT. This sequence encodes CASSLYGNSPLHF.